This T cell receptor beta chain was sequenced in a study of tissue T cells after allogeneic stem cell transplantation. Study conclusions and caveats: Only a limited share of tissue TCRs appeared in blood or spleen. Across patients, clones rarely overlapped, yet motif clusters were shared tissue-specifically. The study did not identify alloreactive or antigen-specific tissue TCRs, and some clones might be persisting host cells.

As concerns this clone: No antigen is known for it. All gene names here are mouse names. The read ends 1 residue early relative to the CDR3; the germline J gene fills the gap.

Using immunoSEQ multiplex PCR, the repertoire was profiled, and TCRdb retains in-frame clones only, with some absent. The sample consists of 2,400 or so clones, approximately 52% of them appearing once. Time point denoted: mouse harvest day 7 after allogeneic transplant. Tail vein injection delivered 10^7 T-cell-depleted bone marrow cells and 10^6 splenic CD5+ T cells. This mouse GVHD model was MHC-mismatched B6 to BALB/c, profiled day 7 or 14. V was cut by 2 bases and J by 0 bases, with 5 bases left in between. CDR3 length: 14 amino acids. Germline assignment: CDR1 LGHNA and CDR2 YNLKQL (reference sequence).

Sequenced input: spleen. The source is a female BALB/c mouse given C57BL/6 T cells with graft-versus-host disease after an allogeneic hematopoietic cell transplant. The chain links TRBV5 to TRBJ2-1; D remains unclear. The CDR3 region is CASSQSDNYAEQFF. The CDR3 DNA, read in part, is TGTGCCAGCAGCCAATCAGATAACTATGCTGAGCAGTTC.